This entry describes one TCR beta chain. Antigen: not known. In the source study's methods: ImmunoSEQ output held junction-only sequences without quality scores, so filtering differed. Libraries were prepared by immunoSEQ multiplex PCR; TCRdb keeps only in-frame clonotypes and omits some of them. The V and J calls and clone size are taken from that table; D and trimming were inferred from the DNA. This table has about 1.1 million clones, approximately 80% appearing once. V shed 2 bases and J 2 bases; nucleotides not matched to a gene: 15. The CDR3 totals 20 residues. The germline gives CDR1 PRHDT, CDR2 FYEKMQ (reference sequence). The sample originates from a study of shared clonotypes between healthy human individuals. Study-level results: As a rule, naive subsets had a larger estimated richness than memory subsets. Rarefaction exposed incomplete sorted-subset sequencing despite large depth. The genetic and exposure-history diversity represented was limited by few donors.

Sequencing was performed on memory CD4+ T cells from PBMCs. Subset described: CD45RA-negative fraction. The rearrangement uses TRBV13 and TRBJ2-3; 11 bases line up with TRBD1. The sequence derives from a man younger than 35 in good health. Some clones in this sample may be carry-over from other donors' samples. The CDR3 sequence: CASSLKGGTGGFPHTDTQYF. The CDR3 DNA is TGTGCCAGCAGCTTAAAGGGCGGGACAGGGGGTTTTCCCCACACAGATACGCAGTATTTT.